This entry is about one TCR beta chain. The target of this receptor is not known. Nothing much larger sits one base from this clone, and base qualities are not available. Library preparation used 5' RACE. TCRdb names NextSeq 500 as the instrument used. In the TCR library protocol, unique molecular identifiers were attached to individual cDNA molecules to correct for PCR bias and sequencing error. TCR alpha and beta chains were both sequenced, and the abundances of alpha and beta sequences in each sample were closely correlated with each other. Processing in the source paper ran as follows. Decombinator V4 was used to perform V gene, J gene and CDR3 annotation of TCR sequences. TCRs were defined as expanded if a significant change between any two time points was detected under a Poisson model with p below 0.0001. Abundances of TCRs were expressed as counts per million after normalisation to the total number of TCRs sequenced in each sample. MAIT TCRs were defined by TRAV1-2 paired with TRAJ12, TRAJ20 or TRAJ33, and iNKT TCRs by TRAV10 paired with TRAJ18. VDJdb, accessed on 1 November 2021, was searched for TCRs annotated for CMV, EBV and SARS-CoV-2, and TCRs annotated for more than one antigen were excluded. TCRdb applied fastp at Q25 and MiXCR to the public reads, then kept only in-frame beta chains. CDR3 protein duplicates are merged, each entry listing the most common genes and DNA. It is TCRdb's table, rather than the study itself, that gives the V and J calls and clone size. The table for this sample lists about 110,000 distinct CDR3 sequences; around an eighth of them were counted only once. The top ten clonotypes cover around 3.2% of the sample.

The sample belongs to a study of early T cells in non-severe SARS-CoV-2 infection (dated by TCRdb to the early 2020s). In the study overall: TCR sequencing used bulk RNA from unsorted whole blood, so alpha and beta chains could not be paired.

Set within a cohort of healthcare workers in London, UK, this nested case-control study involved weekly PCR testing of nasopharyngeal swabs along with blood sampling. Between 23 and 31 March 2020, the week of the UK lockdown, healthcare workers were enrolled and then followed up weekly for as long as 16 weeks. The V and J ends are trimmed by 1 base and 2 bases, leaving 12 bases between them. CDR1 and CDR2 are read off the germline V gene (reference sequence) as LNHNV and YYDKDF. The CDR3 starts with the cysteine, ends with the phenylalanine, and has 15 residues. Only CDR3 DNA is held: 45 bases, read in frame from base 1. What the research found in general, with its limitations: VDJdb matching was skewed toward anti-spike CD8 responses, so virus-specific expansions were likely underestimated and private and CD4 specificities were missed.

This sequence uses TRBV15 and TRBJ2-7; a confident D gene designation cannot be given. Sample: whole blood. This clonotype was obtained from an adult who was a healthcare worker with PCR-confirmed SARS-CoV-2 infection or an uninfected control (not recorded which). The DNA sequence reads TGTGCCACCAGCAGAGCAGGTCGGCTTCCCTACGAGCAGTACTTC. Its translation is CATSRAGRLPYEQYF.